Presented here are 23 T cell receptor beta chains from one specimen sequenced in a study of shared T cell receptors in the human thymus. Using immunoSEQ multiplex PCR, the repertoire was profiled, and TCRdb retains in-frame clones only, with some absent. The sample has about 730,000 clones, 70% to 90% seen once. These same data were also listed under a study on human thymus T cells.

The sequencing input was thymocytes. These receptors all stem from a girl in the first two years of life with a congenital heart defect.

The gene calls are TRBV2 and TRBJ2-1; 7 bases agree with TRBD1. The CDR3 runs 15 residues. From germline, CDR1 is SNHLY and CDR2 FYNNEI. Losses at the gene ends were 6 bases for V and 8 bases for J; bases not matched to a gene: 13. Written as DNA, the CDR3 is TGTGCCAGCAGGAGGGAGACAGGGTTTACGGATGAGCAGTTCTTC. Amino acid sequence: CASRRETGFTDEQFF.

J is TRBJ2-2 and V is TRBV6-1; tentatively, D is TRBD1 (6 bases). The V gene lost 1 base and the J gene lost 1 base, with 19 bases spanning the gap. CDR3 length: 19 amino acids. The germline CDR1 and CDR2 sequences are MNHNS and SASEGT. CDR3 nucleotide sequence: TGTGCCAGCAGTGAAGAGTCGACGGGGCAGGGGCGGAACACCGGGGAGCTGTTTTTT. Translated: CASSEESTGQGRNTGELFF.

This chain links TRBV7-2 with TRBJ1-2; the D gene is possibly TRBD1 (6 bases). The CDR3 length is 15 residues. The V end was cut by 5 bases, the J end by 3 bases, with 16 bases between. Looked up from germline, CDR1 is SGHTA and CDR2 is FQGNSA. In DNA, the CDR3 is TGTGCCAGCAGCAACACCCCGGGGACACACTATGGCTACACCTTC. Its translation is CASSNTPGTHYGYTF.

J is TRBJ1-3 and V is TRBV6-1, with D hard to call. The V gene's germline CDR1 is MNHNS and CDR2 SASEGT. Trimming took off 10 bases at V and 5 bases at J, with 12 bases between the two ends. This CDR3 is built from 12 residues. CDR3 sequence reads: CAIDEVRNTIYF. The CDR3, as DNA: TGTGCCATCGACGAGGTTAGAAACACCATATATTTT.

This clone was recorded once. CDR3 in amino acids: CASGLAGPNEQFF. The CDR3 DNA reads as TGTGCCAGCGGACTAGCGGGCCCCAATGAGCAGTTCTTC. V and J are TRBV28 and TRBJ2-1, with TRBD2 matching over 11 bases. The CDR3 is 13 amino acids. Losses at the gene ends were 8 bases for V and 6 bases for J; bases not matched to a gene: 3. Germline values: CDR1 MDHEN, CDR2 SYDVKM.

The J gene is TRBJ1-1, the V gene TRBV15; no firm D call. This CDR3 comprises 15 residues. Trimming removed 2 bases from V and 7 bases from J, with 17 bases in between. The V gene's germline CDR1 is LNHNV and CDR2 YYDKDF (reference sequence). The CDR3 protein is CATSRPPGRDFEAFF. CDR3 DNA sequence: TGTGCCACCAGCAGACCCCCAGGACGGGATTTTGAAGCTTTCTTT.

CDR3 bases: TGTGCCAGCAGCTTAGAGGGTGGCTACACCTTC. It translates to CASSLEGGYTF. This chain joins TRBV4-2 and TRBJ1-2; D is uncertain. The germline gives CDR1 LGHNA, CDR2 YNFKEQ. Trimming pared 5 bases from V and 7 bases from J, leaving 8 bases between. The CDR3 sequence is 11 residues long.

V gene TRBV4-1 combines with J gene TRBJ1-2; TRBD1 aligns across 9 bases. The CDR3 is 16 amino acids. V shed 2 bases, J shed 3 bases, and the junction held 7 bases outside the gene matches. Germline V gives CDR1 MGHRA, CDR2 YSYEKL. The DNA for the CDR3 is TGCGCCAGCAGCCAAAACAGGGGGCCCTTCCACTATGGCTACACCTTC. Protein: CASSQNRGPFHYGYTF.

The V and J genes are TRBV5-6 and TRBJ2-5; the D gene is possibly TRBD1 (6 bases). V was shortened by 7 bases and J by 4 bases, with 14 bases between the two germline ends. CDR3 length equals 13 residues. Germline CDR1 is SGHDT and CDR2 is YYEEEE. CDR3 sequence (DNA): TGTGCCAGCGGACGTTACAGGGTAGAGACCCAGTACTTC. Its translation is CASGRYRVETQYF.

This clone was counted between two and nine times. The chain recombines TRBV28 with TRBJ2-7, with D possibly being TRBD1 (5 bases). V was clipped by 7 bases and J by 2 bases, with 18 bases between them. The germline V gene encodes CDR1 MDHEN and CDR2 SYDVKM. There are 15 residues in the CDR3. DNA of the CDR3: TGTGCCAGCACCCGATTGGACAAATACCCCTACGAGCAGTACTTC. As protein: CASTRLDKYPYEQYF. The full variable domain, in which reference TRBV28 and TRBJ2-7 provide the parts outside the CDR3, is DVKVTQSSRYLVKRTGEKVFLECVQDMDHENMFWYRQDPGLGLRLIYFSYDVKMKEKGDIPEGYSVSREKKERFSLILESASTNQTSMYLCASTRLDKYPYEQYFGPGTRLTVT.

This chain uses TRBV18 with TRBJ2-1; 8 bases match TRBD1. The germline gives CDR1 KGHSH, CDR2 LQKENI. V lost 2 bases, J lost 5 bases, and 8 bases stayed unmatched. CDR3 length: 16 amino acids. This CDR3 reads CASSPSDRGLDNEQFF. The CDR3 DNA reads as TGTGCCAGCTCACCAAGCGACAGGGGATTAGACAATGAGCAGTTCTTC.

V and J are TRBV5-6 and TRBJ1-2; 8 nucleotides match TRBD1. Germline V lookup: CDR1 SGHDT, CDR2 YYEEEE. This CDR3 region has 16 residues. The CDR3 coding sequence is TGTGCGGGGGCCAGGGGGCAGGAGGGAGCTAACTATGGCTACACCTTC. Residues: CAGARGQEGANYGYTF.

The chain has TRBV5-1 and TRBJ1-2, with a weak D call TRBD1 (6 bases). The V end lost 4 bases, the J end lost 4 bases, and 17 bases lay between the germline ends. The CDR3 loop spans 15 amino acids. From germline, CDR1 is SGHRS and CDR2 YFSETQ. CDR3 residues: CASSEEDTGSYGYTF. CDR3 DNA: TGCGCCAGCAGCGAAGAAGATACAGGGTCCTATGGCTACACCTTC.

V is TRBV4-1 and J is TRBJ1-4; D is unclear. CDR1 and CDR2 from the germline V gene are MGHRA and YSYEKL. This CDR3 has 17 amino acids. Trimming took 1 base from V and 5 from J, leaving 17 bases between them. CDR3 region: CASSQVVATVANEKLFF. As DNA, the CDR3 is TGCGCCAGCAGCCAAGTGGTTGCTACCGTTGCGAATGAAAAACTGTTTTTT.

The chain uses TRBV19 and TRBJ1-4, with 7 bases aligning to TRBD1. The CDR3 covers 18 residues. The germline gives CDR1 LNHDA, CDR2 SQIVND (reference sequence). V was clipped by 3 bases and J by 5 bases; unmatched bases: 15. In DNA, the CDR3 is TGTGCCAGTAGTATTCTCCCCCCCGACAGGGTCAAGAATGAAAAACTGTTTTTT. Translated, it gives CASSILPPDRVKNEKLFF.

CDR3 sequence reads: CASKGNEQFF. The CDR3 nucleotides are TGTGCCAGTAAGGGGAATGAGCAGTTCTTC. J is TRBJ2-1 and V is TRBV19, with D possibly being TRBD1 (5 bases). The CDR3 totals 10 residues. Germline assignment: CDR1 LNHDA and CDR2 SQIVND (reference sequence). The V gene lost 7 bases and the J gene lost 7 bases, with 5 bases spanning the gap.

This rearrangement joins TRBV7-9 to TRBJ1-5; 8 bases fit TRBD1. This CDR3 spans 15 amino acids. The V gene's germline CDR1 is SEHNR and CDR2 FQNEAQ (reference sequence). Unmatched junction bases numbered 9, after V lost 1 base and J lost 10 bases. The CDR3 DNA sequence: TGTGCCAGCAGCTTAGGTGGGGGGACAGGTTTCCCCCAGCATTTT. This codes for CASSLGGGTGFPQHF.

This chain links TRBV2 with TRBJ2-3; TRBD1 is a possible D gene (5 bases). The CDR3 loop spans 14 amino acids. Between the trimmed V and J ends, which lost 6 bases and 1 base, there was a span of 11 bases. The germline V gene has CDR1 SNHLY and CDR2 FYNNEI. The CDR3 nucleotides read TGTGCCAGCAGGGGGCTCCCGCGCACAGATACGCAGTATTTT. Translation gives CASRGLPRTDTQYF. Looking up the rest from reference TRBV2 and TRBJ2-3 gives the full variable domain: EPEVTQTPSHQVTQMGQEVILRCVPISNHLYFYWYRQILGQKVEFLVSFYNNEISEKSEIFDDQFSVERPDGSNFTLKIRSTKLEDSAMYFCASRGLPRTDTQYFGPGTRLTVL.

The V call is TRBV2, the J call TRBJ2-1; no clear D gene. The germline V and J ends were trimmed by 4 bases and 9 bases, with 7 bases remaining between them. CDR1 and CDR2 from the germline V gene are SNHLY and FYNNEI. There are 11 residues in the CDR3. The CDR3 protein is CASSGRREQFF. In DNA, the CDR3 is TGTGCCAGCAGTGGGAGACGTGAGCAGTTCTTC.

V and J are TRBV7-9 and TRBJ2-3, with D possibly matching TRBD2 (5 bases). This CDR3 contains 18 residues. Germline CDR1 and CDR2: SEHNR and FQNEAQ (reference sequence). Trimming took 5 bases from V and 3 from J, leaving 24 bases between them. The CDR3 is CASSAGPPTRTRTDTQYF. CDR3 coding DNA: TGTGCCAGCAGCGCCGGCCCCCCAACTAGGACCCGGACAGATACGCAGTATTTT.

The rearrangement links TRBV2 to TRBJ1-1, with D perhaps TRBD1 (6 bases). V lost 6 bases to trimming and J lost 11 bases, with 16 bases between them. This CDR3 region has 12 residues. The germline V gene has CDR1 SNHLY and CDR2 FYNNEI. CDR3 protein: CASSPTGTGAFF. As DNA, the CDR3 is TGTGCCAGCAGCCCCACAGGGACCGGCGCTTTCTTT.

This clone was seen more than once but under ten times. V and J are TRBV14 and TRBJ2-7, with TRBD1 identical over 7 bases. Trimming at V came to 0 bases and at J to 5 bases, leaving 4 bases not matched to a gene. Germline CDR1 is SGHDN and CDR2 is FVKESK. The CDR3 totals 14 residues. The CDR3 region has the DNA TGTGCCAGCAGCCAAGAAACAGGGGAAGACGAGCAGTACTTC. Its protein is CASSQETGEDEQYF.

CDR3: CSVDGAGKAYGYTF. Written as DNA, the CDR3 is TGCAGCGTTGATGGCGCGGGCAAGGCGTATGGCTACACCTTC. The chain uses TRBV29-1 and TRBJ1-2; D ambiguous. The germline CDR1 and CDR2 sequences are SQVTM and ANQGSEA. Between the trimmed V and J ends, which lost 3 bases and 5 bases, there was a span of 16 bases. The CDR3 contains 14 residues. The whole variable domain, filled in from reference TRBV29-1 and TRBJ1-2, reads SAVISQKPSRDICQRGTSLTIQCQVDSQVTMMFWYRQQPGQSLTLIATANQGSEATYESGFVIDKFPISRPNLTFSTLTVSNMSPEDSSIYLCSVDGAGKAYGYTFGSGTRLTVV.